This T cell receptor beta chain was documented in a study of Tregs in tolerant kidney transplant recipients. Findings and limits, study-wide: Few patients were studied, so findings need validation in larger groups. Activated donor B cell expansion appeared to reveal the most relevant donor-specific TCRbeta repertoire. Nucleotide sequences could not be compared across some patients' samples due to primer changes.

TCRdb's table, derived via immunoSEQ multiplex PCR, lists solely in-frame clones and lacks some. The repertoire consists of about 81,000 clones, with roughly nine tenths occurring once and the leading ten covering around 1.6%. CDR3 length equals 11 residues. Germline loops: CDR1 SGHRS, CDR2 YFSETQ. V shed 4 bases, J shed 14 bases, and the junction held 6 bases outside the gene matches. Of note for this clone: Its antigen is currently unknown.

The nonmyeloablative bone marrow transplants came from related graft donors, with transient mixed chimerism. Thawed PBMCs were FACS-sorted into unstimulated CD4+CD25+CD127- regulatory T cells, CD4+CD25- non-regulatory cells, CD4 and CD8 cells. The gene calls are TRBV5-1 and TRBJ2-3, with 8 bases matching TRBD2. The sample was CD4+ T cells from blood (PBMCs), taken 24 months after the transplant. The sequence derives from a human patient who received a combined kidney and bone marrow transplant. T cells may partly derive from the graft donor. This chain's CDR3 is CASSAGTRVYF. In nucleotides, the CDR3 is TGCGCCAGCAGCGCCGGGACTAGGGTGTATTTT.